The next 21 T cell receptor beta chains were all read from a single sample in a study of T cell responses to AZD1222 COVID-19 vaccine. TCRdb's table, derived via immunoSEQ multiplex PCR, lists solely in-frame clones and lacks some. The sample includes 95,000 to 150,000 clones, around nine tenths seen only once; the top ten take just over 7%. The sample here was peripheral blood, taken on day 0 of AZD1222 vaccination. These receptors all stem from an adult in good health.

This chain links TRBV7-9 with TRBJ1-4; 8 nucleotides line up with TRBD1. V trimming: 6 bases; J trimming: 6 bases; junction bases outside the gene matches: 9. The CDR3 contains 15 residues. CDR1 and CDR2 from the germline V gene are SEHNR and FQNEAQ (reference sequence). CDR3 residues: CASSSLDRGDEKLFF. CDR3 DNA sequence: TGTGCCAGCAGTTCCCTCGACAGGGGCGATGAAAAACTGTTTTTT.

This chain joins TRBV10-3 and TRBJ2-6; either TRBD1 or TRBD2 may supply D (5 bases each). This CDR3 contains 17 residues. Trimming shortened V by 4 bases and J by 0 bases, and 13 bases separated the two germline ends. Germline V gene sequence: CDR1 ENHRY, CDR2 SYGVKD. CDR3 sequence: CAISAGGASSGANVLTF. The CDR3 DNA reads TGTGCCATCAGTGCTGGGGGAGCATCCTCTGGGGCCAACGTCCTGACTTTC.

The chain has TRBV5-4 and TRBJ2-7; no clear D gene. Trimming removed 4 bases at V and 5 bases at J, with 16 bases between. CDR1 is SGHNT, CDR2 YYREEE, per germline (reference sequence). This CDR3 region has 14 residues. The CDR3, as DNA: TGTGCCAGCAGCACCAGTCCAAACACGGACGAGCAGTACTTC. This codes for CASSTSPNTDEQYF. Together with reference TRBV5-4 and TRBJ2-7, the CDR3 gives the full variable domain: ETGVTQSPTHLIKTRGQQVTLRCSSQSGHNTVSWYQQALGQGPQFIFQYYREEENGRGNFPPRFSGLQFPNYSSELNVNALELDDSALYLCASSTSPNTDEQYFGPGTRLTVT.

The V and J genes are TRBV24-1 and TRBJ2-7, with a weak D call TRBD1 (6 bases). V was shortened by 1 base and J by 8 bases, with 8 bases between the two germline ends. In germline, CDR1 is KGHDR, CDR2 SFDVKD. CDR3 length: 12 residues. The CDR3 coding sequence is TGTGCCACCAGTGATTTTGGACAGAAGCAGTACTTC. It yields the protein CATSDFGQKQYF.

This chain links TRBV28 with TRBJ1-1; D is possibly TRBD1 (6 bases). The CDR3 totals 13 residues. Germline loops: CDR1 MDHEN, CDR2 SYDVKM. The CDR3 DNA reads as TGTGCAATCGGGGGCAGCATGAACACTGAAGCTTTCTTT. Its protein product is CAIGGSMNTEAFF.

This chain uses TRBV5-8 with TRBJ2-7; D call uncertain. With 3 bases removed from V and 5 bases from J, the gap between germline ends came to 12 bases. CDR1 and CDR2 (germline): SGHTS, YDEGEE. This CDR3 is 13 amino acids long. The CDR3 coding sequence is TGTGCCAGCAGCTCTGGGAAGTCCGACGAGCAGTACTTC. Amino acids: CASSSGKSDEQYF. Based on the CDR3 plus reference TRBV5-8 and TRBJ2-7, the full variable domain is EAGVTQSPTHLIKTRGQQATLRCSPISGHTSVYWYQQALGLGLQFLLWYDEGEERNRGNFPPRFSGRQFPNYSSELNVNALELEDSALYLCASSSGKSDEQYFGPGTRLTVT.

V gene TRBV28 combines with J gene TRBJ2-7; D is undetermined. Trimming took off 8 bases at V and 5 bases at J, with 10 bases between the two ends. This CDR3 spans 11 amino acids. The V gene's germline CDR1 is MDHEN and CDR2 SYDVKM. The CDR3 sequence is CASRRINEQYF. CDR3 in DNA: TGTGCCAGCCGGCGAATTAACGAGCAGTACTTC. Full variable domain (remainder filled in from reference TRBV28 and TRBJ2-7): DVKVTQSSRYLVKRTGEKVFLECVQDMDHENMFWYRQDPGLGLRLIYFSYDVKMKEKGDIPEGYSVSREKKERFSLILESASTNQTSMYLCASRRINEQYFGPGTRLTVT.

The genes are TRBV30 and TRBJ2-2; D is uncertain. The CDR3 extends over 11 amino acids. In germline, CDR1 is GTSNPN, CDR2 SVGIG (reference sequence). The V end was cut by 0 bases, the J end by 6 bases, with 2 bases between. CDR3 nucleotides: TGTGCCTGGAGTGTTCCCGGGGAGCTGTTTTTT. This translates into CAWSVPGELFF.

This sequence joins TRBV27 and TRBJ1-2; 7 positions match TRBD1. The V gene's germline CDR1 is MNHEY and CDR2 SMNVEV (reference sequence). The V segment lost 5 bases and the J segment 6 bases; nucleotides outside the gene matches: 9. The CDR3 covers 14 residues. The CDR3 DNA follows: TGTGCCAGCAGTACCCCCGGGACAGCACATGGCTACACCTTC. Translated: CASSTPGTAHGYTF.

V gene TRBV7-2 combines with J gene TRBJ1-5; TRBD1 matches at 7 bases. Per germline, CDR1 SGHTA and CDR2 FQGNSA. The V gene end was trimmed by 5 bases and the J gene end by 3 bases; junction bases not matched to a gene: 7. The CDR3 has 15 residues. The CDR3 nucleotides read TGTGCCAGCAGCCTGGTGGGACAGAACAATCAGCCCCAGCATTTT. Translated: CASSLVGQNNQPQHF. Using reference TRBV7-2 and TRBJ1-5 for the parts outside the CDR3, the full variable domain is GAGVSQSPSNKVTEKGKDVELRCDPISGHTALYWYRQSLGQGLEFLIYFQGNSAPDKSGLPSDRFSAERTGGSVSTLTIQRTQQEDSAVYLCASSLVGQNNQPQHFGDGTRLSIL.

The CDR3 DNA is TGTGCCAGCAGTCCCACCGGGACCAACAATGAGCAGTTCTTC. It translates to CASSPTGTNNEQFF. The rearrangement uses TRBV28 and TRBJ2-1; the D gene could be TRBD1 or TRBD2 (5 bases each). This CDR3 has 14 amino acids. CDR1 and CDR2 from the germline V gene are MDHEN and SYDVKM. Trimming took off 5 bases at V and 5 bases at J, with 13 bases between the two ends.

The chain has TRBV7-9 and TRBJ2-7, with D perhaps TRBD1 (6 bases). Trimming left V 3 bases short and J 6 bases short, with 9 bases between. This CDR3 comprises 12 residues. CDR1 is SEHNR and CDR2 is FQNEAQ in the germline V gene (reference sequence). CDR3: CASSFTGREQYF. The CDR3 region has the DNA TGTGCCAGCAGCTTCACAGGGCGCGAGCAGTACTTC.

This clone appeared once. The J gene is TRBJ1-1, the V gene TRBV7-3; D is ambiguous. The V gene's germline CDR1 is SGHTA and CDR2 FQGTGA. The CDR3 covers 13 residues. The germline V and J ends were trimmed by 5 bases and 4 bases, with 11 bases remaining between them. The CDR3 bases are TGTGCCAGCAGCCCCCAGGATGGCACTGAAGCTTTCTTT. Translated: CASSPQDGTEAFF.

The rearrangement links TRBV19 to TRBJ1-6, with D uncertain. Per germline, CDR1 LNHDA and CDR2 SQIVND (reference sequence). The CDR3 covers 17 residues. With 3 bases removed from V and 0 bases from J, the gap between germline ends came to 12 bases. The CDR3 protein is CASSIRHASSYNSPLHF. The CDR3, as DNA: TGTGCCAGTAGTATCCGACACGCGAGCTCCTATAATTCACCCCTCCACTTT. The whole variable domain, remainder taken from reference TRBV19 and TRBJ1-6, is DGGITQSPKYLFRKEGQNVTLSCEQNLNHDAMYWYRQDPGQGLRLIYYSQIVNDFQKGDIAEGYSVSREKKESFPLTVTSAQKNPTAFYLCASSIRHASSYNSPLHFGNGTRLTVT.

The chain joins TRBV6-5 to TRBJ2-1, with D perhaps given as TRBD1 or TRBD2 (5 bases each). The CDR3 sequence is 14 residues long. The germline V gene encodes CDR1 MNHEY and CDR2 SVGAGI. V shed 4 bases and J shed 5 bases, with 12 bases lying between them. CDR3 DNA sequence: TGTGCCAGCAGTTCCGGGACGGAAGACAATGAGCAGTTCTTC. This translates into CASSSGTEDNEQFF.

V is TRBV28 and J is TRBJ2-3; 8 bases are shared with TRBD2. CDR1 is MDHEN and CDR2 is SYDVKM in the germline V gene. J lost 0 bases, V lost 2 bases, and 4 bases had no gene match. This CDR3 has 16 amino acids. CDR3 sequence: CASSLAASGSTDTQYF. The CDR3 DNA is TGTGCCAGCAGTTTAGCTGCTAGCGGGAGCACAGATACGCAGTATTTT.

The rearrangement links TRBV6-6 to TRBJ1-6, with 7 bases fitting TRBD1. The V segment lost 2 bases and the J segment 7 bases; nucleotides outside the gene matches: 5. The CDR3 extends over 15 amino acids. Per germline, CDR1 MNHNY and CDR2 SVGAGI (reference sequence). The CDR3 loop reads CASSYSDRENSPLHF. For the CDR3, the DNA is TGTGCCAGCAGTTACAGTGACAGGGAGAATTCACCCCTCCACTTT.

The J gene is TRBJ2-5, the V gene TRBV5-4; TRBD2 is a possible D gene (5 bases). Looked up from germline, CDR1 is SGHNT and CDR2 is YYREEE (reference sequence). The V and J ends lost 1 base and 5 bases respectively, with 9 bases between them. The CDR3 runs to 13 residues. The CDR3 nucleotides are TGTGCCAGCAGCTTGTGGGGAGCGGAGACCCAGTACTTC. Its protein product is CASSLWGAETQYF.

The chain carries TRBV7-2 and TRBJ2-7, with TRBD1 identical over 7 bases. V shed 5 bases, J shed 2 bases, and the junction held 6 bases outside the gene matches. CDR1 and CDR2 from the germline V gene are SGHTA and FQGNSA. The CDR3 loop spans 14 amino acids. The CDR3 DNA follows: TGTGCCAGCAGCACCAGACAGGGACCCTACGAGCAGTACTTC. Translated: CASSTRQGPYEQYF. Full variable domain (rest looked up from reference TRBV7-2 and TRBJ2-7): GAGVSQSPSNKVTEKGKDVELRCDPISGHTALYWYRQSLGQGLEFLIYFQGNSAPDKSGLPSDRFSAERTGGSVSTLTIQRTQQEDSAVYLCASSTRQGPYEQYFGPGTRLTVT.

This sequence joins TRBV19 and TRBJ1-4, with a weak D call TRBD1 (5 bases). The germline V and J ends were trimmed by 2 bases and 6 bases, with 19 bases remaining between them. This CDR3 has 17 amino acids. The germline V gene has CDR1 LNHDA and CDR2 SQIVND (reference sequence). CDR3 in amino acids: CASSIRGRGVTDEKLFF. DNA of the CDR3: TGTGCCAGTAGTATACGGGGTAGGGGCGTTACCGATGAAAAACTGTTTTTT.

The rearrangement links TRBV7-2 to TRBJ2-1; D possibly corresponds to TRBD2 (6 bases). Trimming shortened V by 5 bases and J by 3 bases, and 14 bases separated the two germline ends. This CDR3 has 15 residues. Germline CDR1 SGHTA, CDR2 FQGNSA. CDR3 region: CASSNGEVYYNEQFF. CDR3 sequence (DNA): TGTGCCAGCAGCAACGGGGAGGTATACTACAATGAGCAGTTCTTC.